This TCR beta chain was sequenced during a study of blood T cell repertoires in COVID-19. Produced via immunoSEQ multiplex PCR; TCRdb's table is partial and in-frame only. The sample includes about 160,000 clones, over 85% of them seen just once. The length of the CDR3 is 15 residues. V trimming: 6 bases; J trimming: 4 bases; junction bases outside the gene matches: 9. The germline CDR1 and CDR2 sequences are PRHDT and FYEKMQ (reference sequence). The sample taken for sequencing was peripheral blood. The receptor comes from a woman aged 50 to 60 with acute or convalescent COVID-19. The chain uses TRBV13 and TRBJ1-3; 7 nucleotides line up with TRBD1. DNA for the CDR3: TGTGCCAGCAGTTATACAGGGGATATAGGAAACACCATATATTTT. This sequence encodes CASSYTGDIGNTIYF.